The rows below give T cell receptor beta chains drawn from one sample of a study of T cell responses to AZD1222 COVID-19 vaccine. This table comes from immunoSEQ multiplex PCR, and its TCRdb copy is limited to in-frame clones, with some not included. There are around 120,000 clones in the sample; approximately 90% occur only once, and around 8.6% lies in the top ten. The source material was peripheral blood, sampled on day 0 of AZD1222 vaccination. The receptors stem from an adult in good health. Each CDR3 is given with its conserved first and last residue. D genes are given only for firm matches. Rows may omit the clone size; those that give it use once, few, many or a size class.

cdr3_nt cdr3_aa clone_size d_call v_call cdr3_length j_call
TGTGCCAGCAGCCAATTCACGGGCAACGAGCAGTACTTC CASSQFTGNEQYF - - TRBV3-1/TRBV3-2 13 TRBJ2-7
TGCGCCAGCACCTTCGGGAGCACAGATACGCAGTATTTT CASTFGSTDTQYF - - TRBV5-1 13 TRBJ2-3
TGTGCCAGCAGCTTAGTACAGCAGATGAACACTGAAGCTTTCTTT CASSLVQQMNTEAFF once - TRBV7-8 15 TRBJ1-1
TGTGCCTGGAGTTGGGGGCGGACTGGAAACACCATATATTTT CAWSWGRTGNTIYF - - TRBV30 14 TRBJ1-3
TGTGCCAGCAGTTTAGGGGCCACTAGCAGTTACAATGAGCAGTTCTTC CASSLGATSSYNEQFF - - TRBV28 16 TRBJ2-1
TGTGCCAGCAGTTTTTACACCGGGGAGCTGTTTTTT CASSFYTGELFF - - TRBV6-5 12 TRBJ2-2
TGTGCCAGCAGCGCCGGGACACGGTATGGCTACACCTTC CASSAGTRYGYTF once - TRBV9 13 TRBJ1-2
TGTGCCAGCAGTCGGACAGGGGGGGACACCATATATTTT CASSRTGGDTIYF - TRBD1 TRBV3-1/TRBV3-2 13 TRBJ1-3
TGTGCCAGCCAGGCTCCCTCCTACAATGAGCAGTTCTTC CASQAPSYNEQFF - - TRBV6-5 13 TRBJ2-1
TGTGCCAGCAGAACCCTTGCTAGCGGGGTCTACAATGAGCAGTTCTTC CASRTLASGVYNEQFF - TRBD2 TRBV7-8 16 TRBJ2-1
TGTGCCAGCTCACCGGACAGGGTCACAGATACGCAGTATTTT CASSPDRVTDTQYF once TRBD1 TRBV18 14 TRBJ2-3
TGCGCCAGCAGCTCGACTAGCGGGGTTTCAGATACGCAGTATTTT CASSSTSGVSDTQYF once TRBD2 TRBV5-1 15 TRBJ2-3
TGTGCCAGCAGCCCCCTCGGAGGGCAGCCCCAGCATTTT CASSPLGGQPQHF - - TRBV14 13 TRBJ1-5
TGTGCCAGCAGGCACAGGGGGCTGGAAGGCTACACCTTC CASRHRGLEGYTF - TRBD1 TRBV5-4 13 TRBJ1-2
TGTGCCAGCAGATCGGACGGATACACTGAAGCTTTCTTT CASRSDGYTEAFF - - TRBV6-5 13 TRBJ1-1
TGTGCCAGCAGGCCCACCGGGACGGCAGGGGAAATTACCTACAATGAGCAGTTCTTC CASRPTGTAGEITYNEQFF - - TRBV11-2 19 TRBJ2-1
TGTGCCAGCAGCGCGACAGGGGGAAATTCACCCCTCCACTTT CASSATGGNSPLHF few TRBD1 TRBV11-2 14 TRBJ1-6
TGTGCCAGCAGCTCACCGGACAGGGGCAATGAGCAGTTCTTC CASSSPDRGNEQFF once TRBD1 TRBV5-4 14 TRBJ2-1
TGTGCCTGGAGTGTACCCACACTCGGACAGGCCTGGACTAGCGGGCGAGCCAAAAACATTCAGTACTTC CAWSVPTLGQAWTSGRAKNIQYF - TRBD2 TRBV30 23 TRBJ2-4
TGTGCCACGACGACAGGGAGAGCGAGCCGCGGGCGGGGATACACTGAAGCTTTCTTT CATTTGRASRGRGYTEAFF - TRBD1 TRBV15 19 TRBJ1-1
TGTGCCAGCACGCCCAGGGGGCGTCTCTATGAGCAGTTCTTC CASTPRGRLYEQFF - TRBD1 TRBV27 14 TRBJ2-1
TGTGCCAGCAGTCGCGACAGGAATCACCCACCCCTCCACTTT CASSRDRNHPPLHF - - TRBV6-5 14 TRBJ1-6
TGCGCCAGCAGCTTGGGGCTAGCGGGGGGCAACGAGCAGTACTTC CASSLGLAGGNEQYF - TRBD2 TRBV5-1 15 TRBJ2-7
TGTGCCAGCAGTCCCCCGGGACTAGCGGGAGTCTACGAGCAGTACTTC CASSPPGLAGVYEQYF - TRBD2 TRBV28 16 TRBJ2-7
TGTGCCAGCAGCCCCGGACAGGTCGACTATGGCTACACCTTC CASSPGQVDYGYTF - TRBD1 TRBV3-1/TRBV3-2 14 TRBJ1-2
TGTGCCAGCAGTCGTGTGGAAGGGAGGAGCAATGAGCAGTTCTTC CASSRVEGRSNEQFF - - TRBV28 15 TRBJ2-1
TGTGCCAGCCTGGGTAGCGGGAGTTCGTACGAGCAGTACTTC CASLGSGSSYEQYF - TRBD2 TRBV28 14 TRBJ2-7
TGTGCCAGCAGCTTGGTCGGGCGGGGAAGATCGAACACTGAAGCTTTCTTT CASSLVGRGRSNTEAFF - - TRBV5-5 17 TRBJ1-1
TGTGCCTGGAACAGGGGGCAAGGTGAAAAACTGTTTTTT CAWNRGQGEKLFF few TRBD1 TRBV30 13 TRBJ1-4